This TCR beta chain appears in the sequencing data of a study of blood T cell repertoires in COVID-19. Germline V gene data show CDR1 as MNHEY and CDR2 as SVGAGI. Trimming took off 0 bases at V and 8 bases at J, with 10 bases between the two ends. The CDR3 extends over 13 amino acids. Produced via immunoSEQ multiplex PCR; TCRdb's table is partial and in-frame only. The sample lists roughly 200,000 clones, less than 90% occurring once. The material sequenced was peripheral blood. The V and J genes are TRBV6-5 and TRBJ1-1; no reliable D call. This receptor was taken from a woman older than 75 with active or convalescent COVID-19. CDR3 nucleotide sequence: TGTGCCAGCAGTTACTCGCCCCAGGTCGAAGCTTTCTTT. It specifies CASSYSPQVEAFF.